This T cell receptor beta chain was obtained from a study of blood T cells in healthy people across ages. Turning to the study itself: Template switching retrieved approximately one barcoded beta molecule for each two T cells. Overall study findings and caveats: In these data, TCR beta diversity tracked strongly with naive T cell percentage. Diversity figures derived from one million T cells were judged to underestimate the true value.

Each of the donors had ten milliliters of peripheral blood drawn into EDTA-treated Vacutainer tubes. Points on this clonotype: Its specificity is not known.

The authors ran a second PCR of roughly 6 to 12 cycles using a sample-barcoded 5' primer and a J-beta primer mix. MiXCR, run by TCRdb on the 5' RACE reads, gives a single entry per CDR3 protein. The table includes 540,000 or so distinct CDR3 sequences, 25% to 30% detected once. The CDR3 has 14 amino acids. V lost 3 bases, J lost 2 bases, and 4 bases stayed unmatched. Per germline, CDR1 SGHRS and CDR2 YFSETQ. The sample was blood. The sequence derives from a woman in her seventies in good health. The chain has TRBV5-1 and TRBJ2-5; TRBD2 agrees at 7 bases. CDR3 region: CASSWEGRQETQYF. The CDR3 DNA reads TGCGCCAGCAGCTGGGAGGGGCGACAAGAGACCCAGTACTTC.